The 31 T cell receptor beta chains listed next were all sequenced from one sample in a study of blood T cells in healthy people across ages. Through a sample-barcoded 5' primer and a J-beta primer mix, a second PCR was run for 7 to 11 cycles. TCRdb re-called the 5' RACE reads with MiXCR, one entry per CDR3 protein. This sample has 780,000 or so distinct CDR3 sequences; around 50% occur once, and the top ten carry roughly 26%. Sequenced material: blood. The receptors stem from a man aged 40-55 years in good health.

This CDR3 reads CASSKGDRGSYEQYF. The CDR3 DNA follows: TGTGCCAGCAGCAAAGGAGACAGGGGATCCTACGAGCAGTACTTC. This rearrangement joins TRBV3-1 to TRBJ2-7; 8 bases fit TRBD1. The CDR3 is made up of 15 amino acids. CDR1 and CDR2 from the germline V gene are LGHDT and YNNKEL (reference sequence). V was clipped by 5 bases and J by 1 base; unmatched bases: 7.

There are a few counts of this clonotype. The rearrangement uses TRBV19 and TRBJ2-1; a weak D match, TRBD2 (5 bases). The V and J ends lost 5 bases and 6 bases respectively, with 14 bases between them. The CDR3 is made up of 14 amino acids. The germline CDR1 and CDR2 sequences are LNHDA and SQIVND (reference sequence). CDR3: CASSEGRFLNEQFF. The CDR3 nucleotides are TGTGCCAGTAGTGAGGGCCGATTCCTCAATGAGCAGTTCTTC.

This clonotype was picked up a small number of times. The rearrangement links TRBV3-1 to TRBJ2-5; D remains ambiguous. Trimming cost V 1 base and J 6 bases, with 6 bases left between them. CDR3 size: 12 residues. Germline assignment: CDR1 LGHDT and CDR2 YNNKEL (reference sequence). CDR3 DNA sequence: TGTGCCAGCAGCCAAGTTCTCAAGACCCAGTACTTC. Its translation: CASSQVLKTQYF.

J is TRBJ2-3 and V is TRBV12-3 or TRBV12-4, with TRBD2 matching over 14 bases. This CDR3 spans 17 amino acids. The V gene end was trimmed by 6 bases and the J gene end by 0 bases; junction bases not matched to a gene: 5. The CDR3 reads CASSSTSGRASTDTQYF. The CDR3 DNA sequence: TGTGCCAGCAGCTCGACTAGCGGGAGGGCTAGCACAGATACGCAGTATTTT.

As to this clonotype: A much larger clone differs by one base, so this may be a read error. The chain has TRBV19 and TRBJ1-1; perhaps TRBD1 as D (6 bases). V was shortened by 6 bases and J by 2 bases, with 13 bases between the two germline ends. CDR3 length: 14 amino acids. The germline CDR1 and CDR2 sequences are LNHDA and SQIVND (reference sequence). The chain's CDR3 is CASRKVGGNTEAFF. CDR3 bases: TGTGCCAGTAGGAAAGTGGGGGGCAACACTGAAGCTTTCTTT.

The chain joins TRBV4-2 to TRBJ1-1; D is undetermined. The CDR3 sequence is 16 residues long. Germline CDR1 and CDR2: LGHNA and YNFKEQ. V gave up 5 bases and J gave up 5 bases, with 21 bases separating them. The CDR3 coding sequence is TGTGCCAGCAGCTATAACGGTGGGCTCCTGATTACTGAAGCTTTCTTT. Protein product: CASSYNGGLLITEAFF.

The chain employs TRBV12-3 or TRBV12-4 and TRBJ2-1; D is possibly TRBD1 or TRBD2 (6 bases each). CDR3 length equals 16 residues. V was cut by 4 bases and J by 5 bases, with 18 bases left in between. This CDR3 is CASSYLVGGLNNEQFF. The DNA for the CDR3 is TGTGCCAGCAGTTATCTCGTGGGGGGCCTCAACAATGAGCAGTTCTTC.

The chain is built from TRBV9 and TRBJ2-7; perhaps D is TRBD1 or TRBD2 (5 bases each). V lost 2 bases and J lost 0, with 18 bases in between. CDR3 length: 17 amino acids. The germline V gene has CDR1 SGDLS and CDR2 YYNGEE. The CDR3 sequence is CASSVGPIKGSSYEQYF. The CDR3 DNA reads TGTGCCAGCAGCGTCGGCCCTATTAAGGGGAGCTCCTACGAGCAGTACTTC.

DNA of the CDR3: TGCAGTGCTAGAGATCGGGGCGGGGGGGAGACCCAGTACTTC. Residues: CSARDRGGGETQYF. The chain couples TRBV20-1 to TRBJ2-5, with 8 bases matching TRBD2. Germline CDR1 and CDR2: DFQATT and SNEGSKA (reference sequence). The CDR3 runs to 14 residues. V lost 0 bases, J lost 5 bases, and 5 bases stayed unmatched.

Only a few counts were recorded for this clonotype. The V gene is TRBV3-1, the J gene TRBJ2-3; TRBD1 matches 8 bases. In germline, CDR1 is LGHDT, CDR2 YNNKEL (reference sequence). This CDR3 has 15 amino acids. The V gene end was trimmed by 2 bases and the J gene end by 3 bases; junction bases not matched to a gene: 4. The CDR3 DNA sequence: TGTGCCAGCAGCCAACGGACAGGGAAGACAGATACGCAGTATTTT. Its protein is CASSQRTGKTDTQYF.

This clonotype appeared once. The CDR3 reads CSGGAAGGTDTQYF. In nucleotides, the CDR3 is TGCAGCGGCGGGGCTGCGGGAGGCACAGATACGCAGTATTTT. The chain carries TRBV29-1 and TRBJ2-3; 7 nucleotides line up with TRBD2. CDR1 is SQVTM, CDR2 ANQGSEA, per germline. The CDR3 is 14 residues long. Trimming at V came to 7 bases and at J to 1 base, leaving 8 bases not matched to a gene.

This rearrangement joins TRBV6-2 or TRBV6-3 to TRBJ2-5; the D is unclear. Germline CDR1 is MNHEY and CDR2 is SVGEGT. Trimming shortened V by 3 bases and J by 4 bases, and 18 bases separated the two germline ends. The CDR3 loop spans 16 amino acids. The CDR3 DNA reads as TGTGCCAGCAGTTATTCGTCCTTCATTTTCCCAGAGACCCAGTACTTC. Protein sequence: CASSYSSFIFPETQYF.

The chain combines TRBV14 with TRBJ2-3, with D unresolved. Germline V gene sequence: CDR1 SGHDN, CDR2 FVKESK. The germline V and J ends were trimmed by 4 bases and 8 bases, with 7 bases remaining between them. This CDR3 comprises 11 residues. CDR3 protein: CASSRDFTQYF. As DNA, the CDR3 is TGTGCCAGCAGCCGCGATTTTACGCAGTATTTT.

This clonotype was recorded a few times. The chain carries TRBV4-3 and TRBJ2-7, with TRBD1 identical over 9 bases. The germline V gene encodes CDR1 LGHNA and CDR2 YSLEER. The CDR3 runs to 17 residues. The junction had 15 bases not matched to a gene; V was cut back by 3 bases and J by 6 bases. CDR3 nucleotides: TGCGCCAGCAGCCAGGCGAGACCCGGGACAGGGTATGGCGAGCAGTACTTC. Translating it yields CASSQARPGTGYGEQYF.

This clonotype was detected only a few times. This sequence joins TRBV5-1 and TRBJ2-5; 7 nucleotides match TRBD1. The germline CDR1 and CDR2 sequences are SGHRS and YFSETQ. With 4 bases clipped from V and 4 bases from J, the junction kept 7 bases outside the gene matches. This CDR3 comprises 14 residues. CDR3 region: CASSPGTDRETQYF. CDR3 coding DNA: TGCGCCAGCAGCCCAGGGACAGACCGAGAGACCCAGTACTTC.

This clonotype appeared a few times. The chain carries TRBV4-2 and TRBJ2-3; 15 bases agree with TRBD2. Germline V lookup: CDR1 LGHNA, CDR2 YNFKEQ. J gave up 2 bases and V 1 base, and 4 bases lay outside the gene matches. This CDR3 region has 18 residues. In nucleotides, the CDR3 is TGTGCCAGCAGCCAAGGGACTAGCGGGAGGGCCGACACAGATACGCAGTATTTT. This sequence encodes CASSQGTSGRADTDTQYF.

This sequence joins TRBV28 and TRBJ1-6, with 7 bases aligning to TRBD1. The CDR3 has 19 residues. Per germline, CDR1 MDHEN and CDR2 SYDVKM. The V gene end was trimmed by 6 bases and the J gene end by 0 bases; junction bases not matched to a gene: 14. The CDR3 nucleotides read TGTGCCAGCAGGCATGGGACAGTGGAACAAAGCTCCTATAATTCACCCCTCCACTTT. It translates to CASRHGTVEQSSYNSPLHF.

The genes are TRBV9 and TRBJ2-7; 13 nucleotides line up with TRBD2. V lost 7 bases to trimming and J lost 2 bases; unmatched junction nucleotides: 0. This CDR3 has 13 amino acids. CDR1 SGDLS and CDR2 YYNGEE come from the germline V gene. CDR3 amino acids: CASGTSGTYEQYF. The CDR3 coding sequence is TGTGCCAGCGGGACTAGCGGGACCTACGAGCAGTACTTC.

The chain couples TRBV4-1 to TRBJ2-1, with 11 nucleotides matching TRBD2. Germline loops: CDR1 MGHRA, CDR2 YSYEKL. The CDR3 is made up of 18 amino acids. V was clipped by 0 bases and J by 8 bases; unmatched bases: 12. The chain's CDR3 is CASSQDMVPLAGGHEQFF. The CDR3 nucleotides are TGCGCCAGCAGCCAAGATATGGTCCCCCTAGCGGGAGGCCATGAGCAGTTCTTC.

The V call is TRBV6-1, the J call TRBJ2-5; the match to TRBD2 covers 12 bases. The CDR3 covers 17 residues. V was clipped by 6 bases and J by 5 bases; unmatched bases: 13. CDR1 is MNHNS and CDR2 is SASEGT in the germline V gene. The CDR3 spells CASSQEATSGRWETQYF. The CDR3 DNA reads TGTGCCAGCAGCCAGGAAGCAACTAGCGGGAGGTGGGAGACCCAGTACTTC.

Many counts were recorded for this clonotype. The chain joins TRBV25-1 to TRBJ2-7, with 9 nucleotides matching TRBD1. CDR1 and CDR2 (germline): MGHDK, SYGVNS. V shed 10 bases, J shed 2 bases, and the junction held 6 bases outside the gene matches. The CDR3 covers 13 residues. The CDR3 sequence: CAIRRDRAYEQYF. The DNA for the CDR3 is TGTGCCATACGCCGGGACAGGGCCTACGAGCAGTACTTC.

Only a few counts were recorded for this clonotype. The chain carries TRBV5-6 and TRBJ2-6, with 7 bases aligning to TRBD1. The CDR3 totals 17 residues. Losses at the gene ends were 3 bases for V and 4 bases for J; bases not matched to a gene: 10. Germline V gene sequence: CDR1 SGHDT, CDR2 YYEEEE. CDR3 region: CASSSRTGAHGANVLTF. The CDR3 region has the DNA TGTGCCAGCAGCTCCAGAACAGGGGCCCACGGGGCCAACGTCCTGACTTTC.

There are many counts of this clonotype. The genes are TRBV5-1 and TRBJ1-1; D is uncertain. V lost 0 bases, J lost 3 bases, and 12 bases lay in between. Germline-derived CDR1 and CDR2 are SGHRS and YFSETQ. There are 15 residues in the CDR3. As DNA, the CDR3 is TGCGCCAGCAGCTTGGATCCGGGGAGCTACACTGAAGCTTTCTTT. This encodes CASSLDPGSYTEAFF.

The chain couples TRBV7-2 to TRBJ2-2; TRBD1 is a possible D gene (6 bases). V was clipped by 5 bases and J by 0 bases, with 13 bases between them. The V gene's germline CDR1 is SGHTA and CDR2 FQGNSA. This CDR3 has 16 amino acids. CDR3 bases: TGTGCCAGCAGCAACGGGGACACCGCGAACACCGGGGAGCTGTTTTTT. Translation gives CASSNGDTANTGELFF.

The gene calls are TRBV7-3 and TRBJ2-1; TRBD2 matches at 9 bases. The J call is uncertain, as TRBJ2-7 better fits the DNA end. Germline V CDR1 and CDR2: SGHTA, FQGTGA. The CDR3 contains 16 residues. The CDR3 loop is CASSPNSGSSYNEQYF. DNA for the CDR3: TGTGCCAGCAGCCCGAATAGCGGGAGCTCCTACAATGAGCAGTACTTC.

This chain uses TRBV11-2 with TRBJ1-2, with a tentative D call TRBD1 (6 bases). The germline gives CDR1 SGHAT, CDR2 FQNNGV. Trimming left V 5 bases short and J 8 bases short, with 18 bases between. The CDR3 covers 14 residues. The CDR3 spells CASSQSKTGLGYTF. DNA for the CDR3: TGTGCCAGCAGCCAATCGAAGACAGGTCTCGGCTACACCTTC.

Only a few counts were recorded for this clonotype. V and J are TRBV10-3 and TRBJ2-6, with 11 bases matching TRBD1. This CDR3 has 18 amino acids. The J segment lost 1 base and the V segment lost 4 bases, leaving 6 bases of the junction unmatched. CDR1 is ENHRY and CDR2 is SYGVKD in the germline V gene. CDR3 residues: CAISAGQGAPSGANVLTF. CDR3 nucleotide sequence: TGTGCCATCAGTGCCGGACAGGGGGCCCCATCTGGGGCCAACGTCCTGACTTTC.

The V and J genes are TRBV7-9 and TRBJ2-6, with D tentatively TRBD1 or TRBD2 (5 bases each). From germline, CDR1 is SEHNR and CDR2 FQNEAQ (reference sequence). Trimming left V 0 bases short and J 0 bases short, with 9 bases between. This CDR3 has 17 amino acids. For the CDR3, the DNA is TGTGCCAGCAGCTTAGCGGGACGGCTCTCTGGGGCCAACGTCCTGACTTTC. Amino acid sequence: CASSLAGRLSGANVLTF.

With regard to this clonotype: A junction end diverges from the germline sequence, so it may reflect a read error. V gene TRBV4-3 combines with J gene TRBJ2-3, with a possible D match to TRBD2 (6 bases). This CDR3 has 15 amino acids. CDR1 and CDR2 (germline): LGHNA, YSLEER. The chain's CDR3 is CAGSRFGGMGDTQYF. CDR3 coding DNA: TGCGCCGGCAGCCGGTTTGGCGGGATGGGAGATACGCAGTATTTT.

This clonotype came up a few times. The chain carries TRBV28 and TRBJ2-5; D is possibly TRBD1 or TRBD2 (6 bases each). This CDR3 spans 20 amino acids. Trimming removed 5 bases from V and 5 bases from J, with 33 bases in between. Per the germline V gene, CDR1 is MDHEN and CDR2 is SYDVKM. The CDR3 here is CASSTLPRTWTAKGRETQYF. The CDR3 nucleotides read TGTGCCAGCAGTACCCTCCCCCGGACTTGGACAGCTAAGGGGAGGGAGACCCAGTACTTC. The entire variable domain, with the rest obtained from reference TRBV28 and TRBJ2-5, is as follows: DVKVTQSSRYLVKRTGEKVFLECVQDMDHENMFWYRQDPGLGLRLIYFSYDVKMKEKGDIPEGYSVSREKKERFSLILESASTNQTSMYLCASSTLPRTWTAKGRETQYFGPGTRLLVL.

V and J are TRBV4-2 and TRBJ2-7, with D maybe TRBD1 (6 bases). Germline values: CDR1 LGHNA, CDR2 YNFKEQ. This CDR3 region has 16 residues. Trimming removed 2 bases at V and 0 bases at J, with 14 bases between. As DNA, the CDR3 is TGTGCCAGCAGCCAATACATACGGACAGACTCCTACGAGCAGTACTTC. Translated: CASSQYIRTDSYEQYF.